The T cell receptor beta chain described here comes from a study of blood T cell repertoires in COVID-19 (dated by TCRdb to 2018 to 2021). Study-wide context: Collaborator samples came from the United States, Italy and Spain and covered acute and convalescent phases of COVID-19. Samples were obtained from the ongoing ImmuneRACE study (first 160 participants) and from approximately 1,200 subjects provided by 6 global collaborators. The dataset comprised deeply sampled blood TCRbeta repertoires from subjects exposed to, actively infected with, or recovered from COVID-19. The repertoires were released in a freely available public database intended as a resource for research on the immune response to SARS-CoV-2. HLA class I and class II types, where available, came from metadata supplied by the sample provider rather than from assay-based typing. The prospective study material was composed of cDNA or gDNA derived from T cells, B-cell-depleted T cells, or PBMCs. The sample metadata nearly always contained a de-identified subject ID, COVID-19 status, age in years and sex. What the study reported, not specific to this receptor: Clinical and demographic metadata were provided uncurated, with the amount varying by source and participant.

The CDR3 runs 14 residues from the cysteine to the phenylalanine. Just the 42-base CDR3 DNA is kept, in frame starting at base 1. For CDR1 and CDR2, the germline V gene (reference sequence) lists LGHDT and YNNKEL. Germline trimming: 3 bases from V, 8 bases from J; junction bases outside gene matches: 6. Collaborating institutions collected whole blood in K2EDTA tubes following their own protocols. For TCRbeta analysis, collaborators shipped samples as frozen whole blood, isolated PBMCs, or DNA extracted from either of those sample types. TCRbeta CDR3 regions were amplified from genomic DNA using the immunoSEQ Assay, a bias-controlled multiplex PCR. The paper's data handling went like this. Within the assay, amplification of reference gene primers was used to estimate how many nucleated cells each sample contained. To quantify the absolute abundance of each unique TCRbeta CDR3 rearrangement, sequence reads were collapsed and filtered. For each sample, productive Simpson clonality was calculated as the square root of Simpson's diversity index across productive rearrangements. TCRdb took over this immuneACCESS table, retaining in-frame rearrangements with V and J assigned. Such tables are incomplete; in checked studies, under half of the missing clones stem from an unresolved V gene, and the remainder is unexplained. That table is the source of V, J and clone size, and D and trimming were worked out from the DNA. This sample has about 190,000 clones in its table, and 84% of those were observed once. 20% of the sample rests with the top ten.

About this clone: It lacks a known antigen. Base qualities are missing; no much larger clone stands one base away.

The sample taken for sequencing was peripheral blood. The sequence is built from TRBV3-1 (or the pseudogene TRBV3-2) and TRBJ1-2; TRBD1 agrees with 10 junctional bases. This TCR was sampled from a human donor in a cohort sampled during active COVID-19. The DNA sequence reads TGTGCCAGCAGCCATGGACAGGGGGTGAGAGGCTACACCTTC. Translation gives CASSHGQGVRGYTF.